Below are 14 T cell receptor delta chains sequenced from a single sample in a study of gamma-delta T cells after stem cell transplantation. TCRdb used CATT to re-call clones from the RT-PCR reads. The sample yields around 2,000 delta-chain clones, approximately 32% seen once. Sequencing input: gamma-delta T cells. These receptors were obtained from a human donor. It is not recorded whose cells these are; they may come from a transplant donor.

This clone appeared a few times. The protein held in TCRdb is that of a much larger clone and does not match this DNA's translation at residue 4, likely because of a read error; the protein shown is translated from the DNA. The CDR3 nucleotides read TGTGCCTGTGGCGCTCTTGACGGGAGGACCGATAAACTCATCTTT. It yields the protein CACGALDGRTDKLIF. J is TRDJ1 and V is TRDV2; no definite D call. The V end lost 5 bases, the J end lost 2 bases, and 17 bases lay between the germline ends. The CDR3 has 15 amino acids. In germline, CDR1 is GEAIGNYY, CDR2 EKD.

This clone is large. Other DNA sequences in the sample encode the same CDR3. CDR3 sequence (DNA): TGTGCCTGTGACACCTTACAAAAATTACTGGGGGTACAATACGATAAACTCATCTTT. Translated: CACDTLQKLLGVQYDKLIF. The rearrangement uses TRDV2 and TRDJ1; TRDD3 matches 8 bases. This CDR3 region has 19 residues. CDR1 and CDR2 (germline): GEAIGNYY, EKD. The J segment lost 4 bases and the V segment lost 0 bases, leaving 18 bases of the junction unmatched.

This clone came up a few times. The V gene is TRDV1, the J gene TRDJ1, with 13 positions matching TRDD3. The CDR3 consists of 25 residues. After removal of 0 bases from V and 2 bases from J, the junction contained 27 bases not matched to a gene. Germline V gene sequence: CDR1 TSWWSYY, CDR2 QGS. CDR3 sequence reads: CALGELYFSKKLLGDTLLITDKLIF. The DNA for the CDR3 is TGTGCTCTTGGGGAACTATATTTCTCGAAAAAGCTACTGGGGGATACGCTGTTGATAACCGATAAACTCATCTTT.

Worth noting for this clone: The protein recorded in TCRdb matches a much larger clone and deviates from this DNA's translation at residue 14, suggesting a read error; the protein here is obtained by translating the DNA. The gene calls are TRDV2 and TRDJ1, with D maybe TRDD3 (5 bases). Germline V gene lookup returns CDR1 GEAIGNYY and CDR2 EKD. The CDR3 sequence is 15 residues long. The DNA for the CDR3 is TGTGCCTGTGACACCCTGGTGGGGAGCACCGATAAACTCACCTTT. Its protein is CACDTLVGSTDKLTF.

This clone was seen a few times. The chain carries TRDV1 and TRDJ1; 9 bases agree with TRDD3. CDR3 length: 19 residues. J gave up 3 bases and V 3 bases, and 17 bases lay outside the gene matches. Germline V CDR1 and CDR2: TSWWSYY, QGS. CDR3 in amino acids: CALGDLLPAGGSGADKLIF. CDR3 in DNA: TGTGCTCTTGGGGACTTACTTCCCGCTGGGGGATCAGGGGCCGATAAACTCATCTTT.

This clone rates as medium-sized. CDR3 DNA: TGTGCCTGTGACACCGTAGGAATCGGGGATACCGATAAACTCATCTTT. Translation gives CACDTVGIGDTDKLIF. The V and J genes are TRDV2 and TRDJ1; perhaps TRDD3 as D (6 bases). CDR3 length equals 16 residues. Germline-derived CDR1 and CDR2 are GEAIGNYY and EKD. Trimming stripped 0 bases from V and 2 bases from J, with 15 bases between.

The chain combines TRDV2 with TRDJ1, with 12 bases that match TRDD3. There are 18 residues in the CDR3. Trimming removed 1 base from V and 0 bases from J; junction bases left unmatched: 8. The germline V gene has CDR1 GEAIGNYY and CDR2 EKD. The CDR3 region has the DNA TGTGCCTGTGACACTCCGGCCTGGGGGATACGGGACACCGATAAACTCATCTTT. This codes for CACDTPAWGIRDTDKLIF.

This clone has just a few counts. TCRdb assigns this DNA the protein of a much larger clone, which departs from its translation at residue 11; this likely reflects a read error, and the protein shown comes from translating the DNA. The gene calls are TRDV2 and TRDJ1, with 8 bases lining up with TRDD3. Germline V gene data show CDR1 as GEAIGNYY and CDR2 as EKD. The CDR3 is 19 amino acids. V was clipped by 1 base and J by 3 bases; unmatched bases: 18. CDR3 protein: CACDTLTGDTALDADKLIF. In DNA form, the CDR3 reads TGTGCCTGTGACACTCTTACTGGGGATACCGCCCTCGATGCCGATAAACTCATCTTT.

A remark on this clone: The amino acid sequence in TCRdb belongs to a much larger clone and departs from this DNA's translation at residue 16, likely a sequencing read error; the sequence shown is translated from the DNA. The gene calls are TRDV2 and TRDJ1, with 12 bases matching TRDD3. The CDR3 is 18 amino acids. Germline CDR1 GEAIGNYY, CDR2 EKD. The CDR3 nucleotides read TGTGCCTGTGACAAACTGGGGGATACACGGGAGGCGGCCGATAAACCCATCTTT. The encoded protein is CACDKLGDTREAADKPIF.

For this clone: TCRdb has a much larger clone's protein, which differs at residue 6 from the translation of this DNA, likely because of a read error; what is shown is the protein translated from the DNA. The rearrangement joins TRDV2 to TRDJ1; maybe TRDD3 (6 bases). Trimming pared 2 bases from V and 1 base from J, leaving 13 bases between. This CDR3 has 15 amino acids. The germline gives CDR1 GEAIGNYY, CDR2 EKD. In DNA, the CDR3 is TGTGCCTGTGACAAACGGGGGGACCGCACCGATAAACTCATCTTT. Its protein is CACDKRGDRTDKLIF.

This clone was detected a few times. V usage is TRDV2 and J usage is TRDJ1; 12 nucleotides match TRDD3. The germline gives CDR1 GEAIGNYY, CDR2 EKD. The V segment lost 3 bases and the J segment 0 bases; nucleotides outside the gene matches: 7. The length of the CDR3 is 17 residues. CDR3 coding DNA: TGTGCCTGTGACCCACTACTGGGGGATACCAACACCGATAAACTCATCTTT. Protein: CACDPLLGDTNTDKLIF.

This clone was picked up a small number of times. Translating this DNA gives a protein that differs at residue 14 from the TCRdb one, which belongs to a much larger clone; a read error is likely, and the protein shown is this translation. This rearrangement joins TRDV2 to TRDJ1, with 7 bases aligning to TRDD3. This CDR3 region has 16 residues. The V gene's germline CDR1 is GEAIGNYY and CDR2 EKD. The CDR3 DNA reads TGTGCCTGTGACCACCTTACTGGGGACCACACCGATAAACCCATCTTT. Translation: CACDHLTGDHTDKPIF.

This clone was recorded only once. CDR3 nucleotide sequence: TGTGCTCTTGGGGGCAACTGCTGGGTTGACACCGATAAACTCATCTTT. It encodes CALGGNCWVDTDKLIF. V usage is TRDV1 and J usage is TRDJ1; weak D call: TRDD3 (5 bases). Germline CDR1 is TSWWSYY and CDR2 is QGS. CDR3 size: 16 residues. V gave up 4 bases and J gave up 0 bases, with 15 bases separating them.

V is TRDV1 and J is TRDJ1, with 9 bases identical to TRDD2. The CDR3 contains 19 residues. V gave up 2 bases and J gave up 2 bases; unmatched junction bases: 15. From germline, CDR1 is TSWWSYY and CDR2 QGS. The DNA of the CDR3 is TGTGCTCTTGGGGAAGGCCTTCCTACCCGGTACCGGGAAACCGATAAACTCATCTTT. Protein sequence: CALGEGLPTRYRETDKLIF.